The 14 T cell receptor beta chains below come from one sample, sequenced in a study of cytomegalovirus exposure and HLA in healthy donors (dated by TCRdb to 2016 to 2017). The library was obtained by the immunoSEQ multiplex PCR assay. A mixture of 60 forward primers for TCR Vbeta segments and 13 reverse primers for TCR Jbeta segments was used in the multiplex PCR. TCRdb's version of the immuneACCESS table is confined to in-frame rearrangements and falls short of the full clone set. An unresolved V gene accounts for under half of the shortfall where checked; the remainder is of unknown origin. The sample table lists about 160,000 clones, 60% to 80% of them with a count of one. The ten largest make up about 9.5% of the sample. Source material: PBMCs. All receptors come from a man aged 18 to 35 in good health and CMV-seropositive.

V usage is TRBV11-2 and J usage is TRBJ1-2, with 9 bases lining up with TRBD1. Trimming took 4 bases from V and 4 from J; bases not matched to a gene: 7. The CDR3 consists of 15 residues. CDR1 SGHAT and CDR2 FQNNGV come from the germline V gene. CDR3 nucleotide sequence: TGTGCCAGCAGCTCCCGGGACAGGGAGCCCTATGGCTACACCTTC. Its translation is CASSSRDREPYGYTF.

The rearrangement joins TRBV19 to TRBJ2-1; 9 bases fit TRBD1. This CDR3 contains 16 residues. Germline trimming cut 5 bases from V and 6 bases from J; bases unmatched to any gene: 11. Germline CDR1 reads LNHDA; CDR2 reads SQIVND (reference sequence). CDR3 nucleotide sequence: TGTGCCAGTAGTGGTCCGGGACAGGGCCACCCCAATGAGCAGTTCTTC. Translating gives CASSGPGQGHPNEQFF. Filled out from reference TRBV19 and TRBJ2-1, the complete variable domain reads DGGITQSPKYLFRKEGQNVTLSCEQNLNHDAMYWYRQDPGQGLRLIYYSQIVNDFQKGDIAEGYSVSREKKESFPLTVTSAQKNPTAFYLCASSGPGQGHPNEQFFGPGTRLTVL.

V gene TRBV2 combines with J gene TRBJ1-4, with TRBD1 identical over 7 bases. After removal of 6 bases from V and 4 bases from J, the junction contained 5 bases not matched to a gene. The CDR3 is 14 amino acids. The germline gives CDR1 SNHLY, CDR2 FYNNEI. CDR3: CASSPGQNNEKLFF. The CDR3 DNA follows: TGTGCCAGCAGCCCGGGACAGAATAATGAAAAACTGTTTTTT.

This clone occurred once. The CDR3 region has the DNA TGTGCCAGCAGCTTGGTTTCAGGGCGCAAAGAGACCCAGTACTTC. This codes for CASSLVSGRKETQYF. The chain employs TRBV5-5 and TRBJ2-5, with D tentatively TRBD1 (5 bases). V shed 0 bases and J shed 3 bases, with 12 bases lying between them. CDR3 length: 15 amino acids. Germline CDR1 and CDR2: SGHKS and YYEKEE (reference sequence).

The chain couples TRBV7-9 to TRBJ2-7; 8 bases align to TRBD1. Germline lookup yields CDR1 SEHNR and CDR2 FQNEAQ (reference sequence). Unmatched junction bases numbered 8, after V lost 5 bases and J lost 2 bases. This CDR3 is built from 15 residues. CDR3 sequence: CASSLGTGDTYEQYF. The CDR3 bases are TGTGCCAGCAGCCTAGGGACAGGAGATACCTACGAGCAGTACTTC.

The chain recombines TRBV18 with TRBJ2-3; 8 bases match TRBD2. The CDR3 runs to 16 residues. The J segment lost 4 bases and the V segment lost 0 bases, leaving 6 bases of the junction unmatched. CDR1 is KGHSH and CDR2 is LQKENI in the germline V gene. As DNA, the CDR3 is TGTGCCAGCTCACCACCTAACGGGAGGGGGTCAGATACGCAGTATTTT. Its protein product is CASSPPNGRGSDTQYF.

The chain joins TRBV13 to TRBJ1-1; 7 bases are shared with TRBD1. V lost 1 base to trimming and J lost 1 base; unmatched junction nucleotides: 9. Looked up from germline, CDR1 is PRHDT and CDR2 is FYEKMQ (reference sequence). This CDR3 contains 17 residues. CDR3 sequence: CASSLELAGTENTEAFF. The CDR3 DNA reads as TGTGCCAGCAGCTTAGAGTTGGCCGGGACAGAGAACACTGAAGCTTTCTTT. Supplemented by reference TRBV13 and TRBJ1-1, the full variable domain reads AAGVIQSPRHLIKEKRETATLKCYPIPRHDTVYWYQQGPGQDPQFLISFYEKMQSDKGSIPDRFSAQQFSDYHSELNMSSLELGDSALYFCASSLELAGTENTEAFFGQGTRLTVV.

The chain uses TRBV6-5 and TRBJ2-7, with 8 bases aligning to TRBD2. Germline values: CDR1 MNHEY, CDR2 SVGAGI. Germline trimming cut 4 bases from V and 2 bases from J; bases unmatched to any gene: 4. CDR3 size: 14 residues. As DNA, the CDR3 is TGTGCCAGCAGTTGGCGAGCGGGGGCCTACGAGCAGTACTTC. This codes for CASSWRAGAYEQYF.

The chain couples TRBV9 to TRBJ2-2, with 8 bases that match TRBD1. This CDR3 contains 15 residues. The germline V gene encodes CDR1 SGDLS and CDR2 YYNGEE. Germline trimming cut 4 bases from V and 5 bases from J; bases unmatched to any gene: 7. The CDR3 DNA reads TGTGCCAGCAGCCTCCGGACAGGGCTTACCGGGGAGCTGTTTTTT. Translated: CASSLRTGLTGELFF.

The chain carries TRBV7-9 and TRBJ2-7; D is perhaps TRBD1 (6 bases). With 5 bases removed from V and 0 bases from J, the gap between germline ends came to 11 bases. Germline values: CDR1 SEHNR, CDR2 FQNEAQ (reference sequence). This CDR3 contains 14 residues. CDR3 nucleotides: TGTGCCAGCAGCCAGAGGGGGAGCTCCTACGAGCAGTACTTC. Translation gives CASSQRGSSYEQYF.

CDR3 in DNA: TGTGCCTGGAGTTATGGCGGGGGGGCTGATACGCAGTATTTT. Translating it yields CAWSYGGGADTQYF. V is TRBV30 and J is TRBJ2-3; 9 nucleotides agree with TRBD2. This CDR3 has 14 residues. Germline CDR1 reads GTSNPN; CDR2 reads SVGIG (reference sequence). V was pared by 2 bases and J by 6 bases, with 6 bases of the junction left unmatched.

This clone came up a few times. The V and J genes are TRBV7-9 and TRBJ2-5, with TRBD1 matching 7 bases. The germline gives CDR1 SEHNR, CDR2 FQNEAQ (reference sequence). This CDR3 spans 14 amino acids. Trimming cost V 5 bases and J 3 bases; bases outside gene matches: 6. CDR3 in amino acids: CASSLGTAKETQYF. The CDR3, as DNA: TGTGCCAGCAGCCTCGGGACAGCTAAAGAGACCCAGTACTTC.

The chain joins TRBV15 to TRBJ2-1, with TRBD2 as a possible D gene (6 bases). Germline V lookup: CDR1 LNHNV, CDR2 YYDKDF (reference sequence). Trimming stripped 3 bases from V and 4 bases from J, with 7 bases between. The CDR3 length is 13 residues. The CDR3 DNA reads as TGTGCCACCAGCAGTAGCGGTTACAATGAGCAGTTCTTC. Encoded protein: CATSSSGYNEQFF. Using reference TRBV15 and TRBJ2-1 for the parts outside the CDR3, the full variable domain is DAMVIQNPRYQVTQFGKPVTLSCSQTLNHNVMYWYQQKSSQAPKLLFHYYDKDFNNEADTPDNFQSRRPNTSFCFLDIRSPGLGDTAMYLCATSSSGYNEQFFGPGTRLTVL.

CDR3 region: CASSPFPEREGEQFF. CDR3 nucleotides: TGCGCCAGCAGCCCCTTTCCTGAGCGGGAGGGTGAGCAGTTCTTC. The chain couples TRBV5-1 to TRBJ2-1; the match to TRBD2 covers 10 bases. Unmatched junction bases numbered 10, after V lost 4 bases and J lost 9 bases. Germline CDR1 SGHRS, CDR2 YFSETQ. The CDR3 runs 15 residues.